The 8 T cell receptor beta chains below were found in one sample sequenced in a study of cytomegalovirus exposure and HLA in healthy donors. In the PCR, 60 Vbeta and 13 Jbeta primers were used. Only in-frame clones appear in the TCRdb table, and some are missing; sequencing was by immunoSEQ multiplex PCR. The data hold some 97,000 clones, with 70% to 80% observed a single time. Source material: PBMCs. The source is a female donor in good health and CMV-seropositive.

The CDR3 loop reads CASSYSIRRGKGEAFF. The CDR3 nucleotides read TGTGCCAGCAGTTACTCGATCAGGCGGGGAAAGGGTGAAGCTTTCTTT. The chain combines TRBV6-5 with TRBJ1-1; the D is unclear. Trimming removed 0 bases at V and 7 bases at J, with 18 bases between. This CDR3 comprises 16 residues. Looked up from germline, CDR1 is MNHEY and CDR2 is SVGAGI.

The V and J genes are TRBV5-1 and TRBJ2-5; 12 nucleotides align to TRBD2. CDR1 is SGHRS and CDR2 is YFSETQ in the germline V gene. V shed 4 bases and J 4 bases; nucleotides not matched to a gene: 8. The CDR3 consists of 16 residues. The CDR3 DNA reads TGCGCCAGCAGCGAGGGCTCTAGCGGGGGGGCAGAGACCCAGTACTTC. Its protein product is CASSEGSSGGAETQYF.

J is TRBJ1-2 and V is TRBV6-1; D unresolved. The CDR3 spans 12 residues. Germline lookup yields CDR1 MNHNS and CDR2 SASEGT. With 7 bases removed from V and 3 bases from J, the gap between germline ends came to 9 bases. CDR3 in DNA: TGTGCCAGCATCCCGGGTCACTATGGCTACACCTTC. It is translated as CASIPGHYGYTF.

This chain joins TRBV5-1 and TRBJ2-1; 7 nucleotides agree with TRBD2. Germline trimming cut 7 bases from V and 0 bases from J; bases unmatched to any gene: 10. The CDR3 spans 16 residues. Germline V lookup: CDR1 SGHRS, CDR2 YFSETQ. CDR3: CASSRGVADSYNEQFF. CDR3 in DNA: TGCGCCAGCTCCCGGGGGGTGGCTGACTCCTACAATGAGCAGTTCTTC.

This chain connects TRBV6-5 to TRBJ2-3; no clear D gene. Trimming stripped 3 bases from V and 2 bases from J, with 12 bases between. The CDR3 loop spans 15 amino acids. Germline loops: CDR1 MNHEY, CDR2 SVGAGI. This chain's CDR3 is CASSYLDSHTDTQYF. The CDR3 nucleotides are TGTGCCAGCAGTTATCTCGACTCCCACACAGATACGCAGTATTTT.

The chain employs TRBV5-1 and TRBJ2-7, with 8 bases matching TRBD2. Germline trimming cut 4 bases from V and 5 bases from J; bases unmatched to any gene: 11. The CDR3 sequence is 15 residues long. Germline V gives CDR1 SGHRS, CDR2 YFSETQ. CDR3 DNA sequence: TGCGCCAGCAGCCTAAAACGGGGGGGCAGGGACGAGCAGTACTTC. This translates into CASSLKRGGRDEQYF. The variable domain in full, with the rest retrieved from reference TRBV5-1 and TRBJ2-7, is KAGVTQTPRYLIKTRGQQVTLSCSPISGHRSVSWYQQTPGQGLQFLFEYFSETQRNKGNFPGRFSGRQFSNSRSEMNVSTLELGDSALYLCASSLKRGGRDEQYFGPGTRLTVT.

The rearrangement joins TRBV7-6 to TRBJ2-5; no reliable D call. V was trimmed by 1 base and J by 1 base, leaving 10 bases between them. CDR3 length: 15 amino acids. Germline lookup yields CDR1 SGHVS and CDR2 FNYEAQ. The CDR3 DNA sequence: TGTGCCAGCAGCTTAGTCTGGGCAGCCCAAGAGACCCAGTACTTC. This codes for CASSLVWAAQETQYF. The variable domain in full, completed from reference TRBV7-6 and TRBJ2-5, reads GAGVSQSPRYKVTKRGQDVALRCDPISGHVSLYWYRQALGQGPEFLTYFNYEAQQDKSGLPNDRFSAERPEGSISTLTIQRTEQRDSAMYRCASSLVWAAQETQYFGPGTRLLVL.

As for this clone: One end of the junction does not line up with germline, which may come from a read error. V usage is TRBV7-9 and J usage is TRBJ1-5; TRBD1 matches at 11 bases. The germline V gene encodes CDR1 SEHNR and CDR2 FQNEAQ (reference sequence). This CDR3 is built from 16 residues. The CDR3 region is CSSSPWTGGRNQPQHF. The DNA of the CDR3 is TGTTCCAGCAGCCCCTGGACAGGGGGCCGCAATCAGCCCCAGCATTTT.